There are a few counts of the clone carrying this TCR beta chain. The antigen remains unidentified. Sequencing libraries for TCR beta were prepared with iRepertoire HTBI primers and Arm-PCR of CDR3 regions. TCRdb itself ran the multiplex PCR reads through MiXCR, one entry per CDR3 protein. The sample holds a few hundred thousand distinct CDR3 sequences, roughly 15% seen once. Time point specified: newly diagnosed GD, antithyroid drugs for less than 3 months. RNA from PBMCs was the source of the TCR library. Blood from the periphery, around 10 milliliters in all, was drawn into EDTA tubes. This sample was included in a study of regulatory T cells in long-lasting Graves disease. Across the study: For under 3 months, newly diagnosed Graves' patients had been taking antithyroid drugs.

Germline V lookup: CDR1 SGHTA, CDR2 FQGNSA. Trimming shortened V by 3 bases and J by 3 bases, and 9 bases separated the two germline ends. The CDR3 is made up of 14 amino acids. Study-level findings and limits: Limited sample numbers may have lowered accuracy.

The sample also formed part of further work on T cells in Graves' hyperthyroidism and ophthalmopathy. That report adds: Diagnoses used clinical symptoms, serum thyroxine and TRAb, thyroid ultrasound and orbital computed tomography.

The sequence was collected from a woman aged 18-29 years with Graves disease. The specimen was peripheral blood mononuclear cells (PBMCs), collected at new diagnosis, from a patient treated with antithyroid drugs. V is TRBV7-2 and J is TRBJ2-1; maybe TRBD2 (5 bases). CDR3 sequence reads: CASSLGGLYNEQFF. Here the CDR3 DNA reads TGTGCCAGCAGCTTGGGCGGACTCTACAATGAGCAGTTCTTC.